This T cell receptor (beta chain) was observed in a study of shared clonotypes between healthy human individuals. Study-wide points: The naive CD4 repertoires of several donors were compared, and approximately 4.7% of clonotypes were shared.

Trimming cost V 8 bases and J 2 bases, with 28 bases left between them. Germline CDR1 and CDR2: MGHRA and YSYEKL. The CDR3 contains 19 residues. Naive CD8 cells comprised CD45RO-negative, CCR7-positively selected cells, excluding terminally differentiated effector memory CD45RA+ cells. As originally analysed: ImmunoSEQ only sent back junction sequences with no quality scores, so filtering was done differently. Measured with immunoSEQ multiplex PCR; TCRdb has only the in-frame clones, and not every one. Clone size and V and J calls were adopted from that table, with D and trimming inferred from the DNA. The table records about 870,000 clones, more than 85% of them present only once. Of note for this clone: The target antigen is unknown.

This sequence originates from a man younger than 45 in good health. The chain is built from TRBV4-1 and TRBJ2-1, with D perhaps given as TRBD1 or TRBD2 (6 bases each). Material for sequencing was naive CD8+ T cells sorted from blood. CDR3 amino acids: CASRGQAIGLQRAYNEQFF. The CDR3, as DNA: TGCGCCAGCCGGGGGCAGGCAATTGGACTCCAAAGGGCCTACAATGAGCAGTTCTTC.